The present entry profiles one T cell receptor beta chain with its context. This sample stems from a study of blood T cell repertoires in COVID-19. The wider study: Acute-phase and convalescent COVID-19 samples originated in the United States, Italy and Spain. From T cells, B-cell-depleted T cells, or PBMCs came the material, which was cDNA or gDNA.

Trimming removed 7 bases at V and 0 bases at J, with 10 bases between. Germline V gene lookup returns CDR1 LNHDA and CDR2 SQIVND (reference sequence). The CDR3 sequence is 14 residues long. In the original analysis: Estimation of nucleated cell counts relied on the amplification of reference gene primers. Repertoires were generated with immunoSEQ multiplex PCR, while TCRdb's copy carries only in-frame clones and drops some. V, J and clone size are those of that table, while D and trimming were read from the DNA. This table has roughly 83,000 clones, more than 75% appearing once. The sample consisted of peripheral blood. The TCR originated in a man in his forties or fifties with active COVID-19. This chain links TRBV19 with TRBJ1-5; a possible D gene is TRBD1 (6 bases). The CDR3 DNA sequence: TGTGCCAGTAAATACAGGGATAGCAATCAGCCCCAGCATTTT. It encodes CASKYRDSNQPQHF.